The rows below give T cell receptor beta chains drawn from one sample of a study of CD8 T cells in Susac syndrome. One entry per CDR3 protein, called by TCRdb with MiXCR from the immunoSEQ multiplex PCR reads. The data hold 150,000 to 250,000 distinct CDR3 sequences, with roughly 95% observed a single time. The sample consisted of CD4+ T cells from PBMCs. These receptors originate from a human donor with multiple sclerosis. Both conserved end residues are part of each CDR3. Fields, in order: J gene, V gene, clone size, D gene, CDR3 protein, CDR3 DNA. D genes are given only for firm matches. Part of the rows lack a size; the others show once, few, many or a class for expanded clones.

j_call: TRBJ1-2
v_call: TRBV20-1
clone_size: NA
d_call: NA
cdr3_aa: CSARERGNYGYTF
cdr3_nt: TGCAGTGCTAGAGAGAGGGGAAACTATGGCTACACCTTC

j_call: TRBJ2-3
v_call: TRBV9
clone_size: NA
d_call: NA
cdr3_aa: CASSVGRGRDTQYF
cdr3_nt: TGTGCCAGCAGCGTAGGAAGAGGGCGAGATACGCAGTATTTT

j_call: TRBJ2-5
v_call: TRBV5-1
clone_size: NA
d_call: NA
cdr3_aa: CASSLMGLQGEETQYF
cdr3_nt: TGCGCCAGCAGCTTGATGGGTCTCCAGGGTGAGGAGACCCAGTACTTC

j_call: TRBJ1-2
v_call: TRBV29-1
clone_size: NA
d_call: NA
cdr3_aa: CSVAAGMEGYTF
cdr3_nt: TGCAGCGTTGCCGCAGGGATGGAGGGCTACACCTTC

j_call: TRBJ1-2
v_call: TRBV27
clone_size: NA
d_call: TRBD1
cdr3_aa: CASSPMGQGGYYGYTF
cdr3_nt: TGTGCCAGCAGTCCGATGGGTCAGGGGGGGTACTATGGCTACACCTTC

j_call: TRBJ2-3
v_call: TRBV9
clone_size: NA
d_call: TRBD2
cdr3_aa: CASSPSGGATYTQYF
cdr3_nt: TGTGCCAGCAGCCCGAGCGGGGGGGCCACGTATACGCAGTATTTT

j_call: TRBJ1-2
v_call: TRBV27
clone_size: NA
d_call: NA
cdr3_aa: CASSWAKGSTNYGYTF
cdr3_nt: TGTGCCAGCTCCTGGGCAAAAGGCTCCACTAACTATGGCTACACCTTC

j_call: TRBJ2-7
v_call: TRBV19
clone_size: NA
d_call: TRBD1
cdr3_aa: CASSTHNRGYEQYF
cdr3_nt: TGTGCCAGTAGTACGCACAACAGGGGTTACGAGCAGTACTTC

j_call: TRBJ2-1
v_call: TRBV25-1
clone_size: NA
d_call: NA
cdr3_aa: CASSESGQYNEQFF
cdr3_nt: TGTGCCAGCAGTGAGTCTGGGCAGTACAATGAGCAGTTCTTC

j_call: TRBJ1-2
v_call: TRBV24-1
clone_size: NA
d_call: TRBD1
cdr3_aa: CATSDGRDSRF
cdr3_nt: TGTGCCACCAGTGATGGAAGGGACAGCCGCTTC

j_call: TRBJ2-7
v_call: TRBV2
clone_size: NA
d_call: NA
cdr3_aa: CASSDPYEQYF
cdr3_nt: TGTGCCAGCAGTGATCCCTACGAGCAGTACTTC

j_call: TRBJ2-1
v_call: TRBV20-1
clone_size: NA
d_call: TRBD2
cdr3_aa: CSARGLADYNEQFF
cdr3_nt: TGCAGTGCTAGAGGGCTAGCGGACTACAATGAGCAGTTCTTC

j_call: TRBJ2-5
v_call: TRBV5-1
clone_size: NA
d_call: NA
cdr3_aa: CASSILGTQETQYF
cdr3_nt: TGCGCCAGCAGCATACTGGGAACCCAAGAGACCCAGTACTTC

j_call: TRBJ1-2
v_call: TRBV20-1
clone_size: NA
d_call: NA
cdr3_aa: CSAPRGVHGYTF
cdr3_nt: TGCAGTGCTCCGAGAGGGGTCCATGGCTACACCTTC

j_call: TRBJ2-1
v_call: TRBV3-1
clone_size: NA
d_call: NA
cdr3_aa: CASSQTYNEQFF
cdr3_nt: TGTGCCAGCAGCCAGACCTACAATGAGCAGTTCTTC

j_call: TRBJ1-5
v_call: TRBV23-1
clone_size: once
d_call: NA
cdr3_aa: CASSQSIGANQPQHF
cdr3_nt: TGCGCCAGCAGTCAATCGATAGGGGCCAATCAGCCCCAGCATTTT

j_call: TRBJ2-3
v_call: TRBV24-1
clone_size: NA
d_call: NA
cdr3_aa: CATSDQGGLTDTQYF
cdr3_nt: TGTGCCACCAGTGATCAAGGGGGACTCACAGATACGCAGTATTTT

j_call: TRBJ1-4
v_call: TRBV12-3/TRBV12-4
clone_size: NA
d_call: NA
cdr3_aa: CASSLSPTNEKLFF
cdr3_nt: TGTGCCAGCAGTTTGAGCCCAACTAATGAAAAACTGTTTTTT

j_call: TRBJ2-3
v_call: TRBV11-2
clone_size: few
d_call: NA
cdr3_aa: CASSLVRDTQYF
cdr3_nt: TGTGCCAGCAGCTTAGTTAGAGATACGCAGTATTTT

j_call: TRBJ2-1
v_call: TRBV20-1
clone_size: NA
d_call: NA
cdr3_aa: CSARVGSYYNEQFF
cdr3_nt: TGCAGTGCTAGAGTCGGCAGCTACTACAATGAGCAGTTCTTC

j_call: TRBJ1-1
v_call: TRBV5-1
clone_size: NA
d_call: NA
cdr3_aa: CASSLGRGDEAFF
cdr3_nt: TGCGCCAGCAGCTTGGGGAGAGGGGATGAAGCTTTCTTT

j_call: TRBJ1-4
v_call: TRBV20-1
clone_size: NA
d_call: NA
cdr3_aa: CSAREGTVTNEKLFF
cdr3_nt: TGCAGTGCTAGAGAGGGGACGGTAACTAATGAAAAACTGTTTTTT

j_call: TRBJ2-7
v_call: TRBV29-1
clone_size: NA
d_call: NA
cdr3_aa: CSASAASETYF
cdr3_nt: TGCAGCGCATCGGCCGCGTCGGAGACGTACTTC

j_call: TRBJ1-1
v_call: TRBV4-1
clone_size: once
d_call: TRBD1
cdr3_aa: CASSQQRQGRTEAFF
cdr3_nt: TGCGCCAGCAGCCAACAACGACAGGGCCGGACTGAAGCTTTCTTT

j_call: TRBJ1-1
v_call: TRBV5-1
clone_size: NA
d_call: NA
cdr3_aa: CASSLGEGAFF
cdr3_nt: TGCGCCAGCAGCTTGGGGGAGGGAGCTTTCTTT

j_call: TRBJ1-1
v_call: TRBV20-1
clone_size: NA
d_call: NA
cdr3_aa: CSAGTLTGNTEAFF
cdr3_nt: TGCAGTGCGGGGACTTTAACGGGGAACACTGAAGCTTTCTTT